These T cell receptor beta chains were read from a single sample in a study of CD8 T cells in Susac syndrome. TCRdb independently ran MiXCR on the immunoSEQ multiplex PCR reads; one entry per CDR3 protein. The repertoire holds roughly 100,000 distinct CDR3 sequences, with around 96% as singletons. The source material was CD8+ T cells from PBMCs. These receptors came from a human donor with Susac syndrome. The CDR3 runs from the conserved cysteine through the conserved F or W. A D gene is named only where the DNA matches it firmly. Rows may omit the clone size; those that give it use once, few, many or a size class.

size	D	V	J	CDR3	DNA
.	.	TRBV4-1	TRBJ1-1	CASSQDLRGNTEAFF	TGCGCCAGCAGCCAAGATCTGAGGGGGAACACTGAAGCTTTCTTT
.	TRBD1	TRBV7-9	TRBJ2-7	CASSLVRGQDHEQYF	TGTGCCAGCAGCTTAGTGAGAGGACAGGACCACGAGCAGTACTTC
once	.	TRBV4-2	TRBJ2-3	CASSQEGSTDTQYF	TGTGCCAGCAGCCAAGAGGGGAGCACAGATACGCAGTATTTT
.	TRBD1	TRBV20-1	TRBJ1-5	CSASRDRGYRPQHF	TGCAGTGCTAGTAGGGACAGGGGATATCGGCCCCAGCATTTT
.	TRBD2	TRBV5-1	TRBJ2-3	CASSGLAGSTDTQYF	TGCGCCAGCAGCGGATTAGCGGGGAGCACAGATACGCAGTATTTT
.	TRBD2	TRBV27	TRBJ2-5	CASSTLAGGEETQYF	TGTGCCAGCAGTACCCTAGCGGGGGGAGAGGAGACCCAGTACTTC
.	TRBD1	TRBV3-1	TRBJ2-4	CASSQGQENIQYF	TGTGCCAGCAGCCAGGGACAGGAAAACATTCAGTACTTC
.	.	TRBV12-3/TRBV12-4	TRBJ2-1	CASSNDREGGNEQFF	TGTGCCAGCAGTAACGACAGGGAGGGTGGCAATGAGCAGTTCTTC
few	.	TRBV28	TRBJ2-7	CASSFGRSYEQYF	TGTGCCAGCAGTTTCGGTAGAAGCTACGAGCAGTACTTC
.	TRBD1	TRBV6-5	TRBJ1-2	CASRETGKGGYTF	TGTGCCAGCAGGGAGACAGGGAAAGGTGGCTACACCTTC
.	TRBD1	TRBV15	TRBJ2-1	CATSMGQAGEQFF	TGTGCCACCAGCATGGGACAGGCAGGCGAGCAGTTCTTC
.	TRBD2	TRBV5-4	TRBJ2-1	CASSLVAGGGEQFF	TGTGCCAGCAGCTTGGTAGCGGGTGGGGGTGAGCAGTTCTTC
.	TRBD1	TRBV14	TRBJ1-2	CASSQDAAGTGSYTF	TGTGCCAGCAGCCAAGACGCCGCCGGGACAGGTAGCTACACCTTC
.	.	TRBV3-1	TRBJ2-5	CASSQVAGATQETQYF	TGTGCCAGCAGCCAAGTAGCCGGGGCGACTCAAGAGACCCAGTACTTC
.	TRBD2	TRBV7-2	TRBJ2-5	CASSLEGTGGGLQETQYF	TGTGCCAGCAGCTTAGAGGGCACTGGCGGGGGGCTCCAAGAGACCCAGTACTTC
.	.	TRBV11-2	TRBJ1-2	CASSLFGHGNYGYTF	TGTGCCAGCAGCTTATTTGGACATGGGAACTATGGCTACACCTTC
.	.	TRBV5-4	TRBJ1-2	CASSLALGSRLGYTF	TGTGCCAGCAGCTTGGCCCTGGGATCTCGGCTTGGCTACACCTTC
.	.	TRBV4-2	TRBJ1-1	CASKQGMNTEASF	TGTGCCAGCAAACAGGGAATGAACACTGAAGCTTCCTTT
.	.	TRBV12-3/TRBV12-4	TRBJ1-1	CASSTGTLSNEAFF	TGTGCCAGCAGTACTGGGACACTCTCCAATGAAGCTTTCTTT
.	TRBD1	TRBV5-5	TRBJ2-5	CASSLALTGTGRETQYF	TGTGCCAGCAGCTTGGCCCTCACCGGGACAGGGAGAGAGACCCAGTACTTC
.	.	TRBV5-1	TRBJ2-1	CASSLQTGTDNEQFF	TGCGCCAGCAGCTTGCAAACCGGGACTGACAATGAGCAGTTCTTC
.	TRBD1	TRBV5-4	TRBJ1-4	CASSLNRGEKLFF	TGTGCCAGCAGCTTGAACAGGGGTGAAAAACTGTTTTTT
.	TRBD1	TRBV24-1	TRBJ2-3	CATSDTWTGGADTQYF	TGTGCCACCAGTGATACGTGGACAGGGGGCGCAGATACGCAGTATTTT
once	TRBD1	TRBV19	TRBJ2-1	CATSHRGKDEQFF	TGTGCCACCTCACACAGGGGTAAGGATGAGCAGTTCTTC
.	.	TRBV13	TRBJ2-5	CASSSGRRQETQYF	TGTGCCAGCAGCTCCGGACGGAGGCAAGAGACCCAGTACTTC
.	.	TRBV12-3/TRBV12-4	TRBJ2-5	CASSLLPQETQYF	TGTGCCAGCAGTCTCCTGCCTCAGGAGACCCAGTACTTC
.	TRBD1	TRBV19	TRBJ2-7	CASSPLRDRGGEQYF	TGTGCCAGTAGCCCCCTCCGGGACAGGGGAGGGGAGCAGTACTTC
.	.	TRBV2	TRBJ2-7	CASTLNSYEQYF	TGTGCCAGCACGCTCAACTCCTACGAGCAGTACTTC
.	TRBD2	TRBV7-3	TRBJ2-1	CASSLGGDGSEQFF	TGTGCCAGCAGCTTAGGGGGGGATGGGAGTGAGCAGTTCTTC
few	.	TRBV6-2/TRBV6-3	TRBJ2-5	CASSYPETQYF	TGTGCCAGCAGTTACCCAGAGACCCAGTACTTC
.	.	TRBV3-1	TRBJ1-6	CASSQDPELRDSPLHF	TGTGCCAGCAGCCAAGACCCAGAGTTGAGGGATTCACCCCTCCACTTT
.	.	TRBV6-5	TRBJ1-2	CASNSLGGISYGYTF	TGTGCCAGCAATTCTCTGGGGGGGATCAGCTATGGCTACACCTTC
.	TRBD2	TRBV20-1	TRBJ2-3	CSALSGGESTDTQYF	TGCAGTGCCCTTAGCGGGGGAGAAAGCACAGATACGCAGTATTTT
.	.	TRBV11-2	TRBJ2-4	CASSSIDPYRNIQYF	TGTGCCAGCAGCTCCATCGACCCTTACCGAAACATTCAGTACTTC
.	.	TRBV2	TRBJ1-2	CASSDWRGADYGYTF	TGTGCCAGCAGTGATTGGAGGGGCGCCGACTATGGCTACACCTTC
.	.	TRBV15	TRBJ1-1	CATSRAGTANTEAFF	TGTGCCACCAGCAGAGCTGGGACGGCGAACACTGAAGCTTTCTTT
.	TRBD1	TRBV20-1	TRBJ1-2	CSADPGTAINYGYTF	TGCAGTGCCGATCCCGGGACAGCCATTAACTATGGCTACACCTTC
.	.	TRBV21-1	TRBJ1-5	CASSSHRGRLNQPQHF	TGTGCCAGCAGCTCACACAGGGGCCGCCTCAATCAGCCCCAGCATTTT